The 28 T cell receptor beta chains below were found in one sample sequenced in a study of PD-1 blockade in classical Hodgkin lymphoma. Every one of the patients relapsed after autologous stem cell transplantation (brentuximab vedotin exposure was variable). Profiling relied on immunoSEQ multiplex PCR, and the TCRdb table lists in-frame clones only, not all of them. Found here are 75,000 to 100,000 clones, 75% to 85% of them singletons; the top ten hold less than 20%. Sequences were derived from peripheral blood mononuclear cells (PBMCs), sampled before the second cycle of nivolumab. All receptors derive from a human donor with classical Hodgkin lymphoma.

The chain uses TRBV18 and TRBJ1-1; D is uncertain. V shed 3 bases and J shed 5 bases, with 10 bases lying between them. This CDR3 is 13 amino acids long. Germline loops: CDR1 KGHSH, CDR2 LQKENI. The CDR3 DNA reads as TGTGCCAGCTCACCGGAGGTTTTGACTGAAGCTTTCTTT. Amino acids: CASSPEVLTEAFF.

The chain carries TRBV6-6 and TRBJ2-5, with 11 bases identical to TRBD2. CDR1 is MNHNY, CDR2 SVGAGI, per germline (reference sequence). The junction had 5 bases not matched to a gene; V was cut back by 5 bases and J by 3 bases. This CDR3 is built from 15 residues. CDR3 sequence reads: CASSLSTSGKETQYF. The CDR3 region has the DNA TGTGCCAGCAGTCTTTCGACTAGCGGGAAAGAGACCCAGTACTTC.

The chain employs TRBV10-3 and TRBJ2-1; 8 bases match TRBD2. CDR3 length: 14 amino acids. Losses at the gene ends were 6 bases for V and 5 bases for J; bases not matched to a gene: 6. Germline loops: CDR1 ENHRY, CDR2 SYGVKD. The CDR3: CAISTSGSNNEQFF. In DNA, the CDR3 is TGTGCCATCAGCACTAGCGGAAGCAACAATGAGCAGTTCTTC.

V and J are TRBV10-3 and TRBJ2-1; D perhaps matches TRBD1 (5 bases). This CDR3 spans 13 amino acids. The germline V gene has CDR1 ENHRY and CDR2 SYGVKD. Trimming removed 2 bases from V and 7 bases from J, with 9 bases in between. This chain's CDR3 is CAISEQGLNEQFF. The CDR3 region has the DNA TGTGCCATCAGTGAGCAGGGCTTGAATGAGCAGTTCTTC.

There are a few counts of this clone. The rearrangement uses TRBV30 and TRBJ1-5, with D perhaps matching TRBD1 (5 bases). Per the germline V gene, CDR1 is GTSNPN and CDR2 is SVGIG (reference sequence). This CDR3 is 14 amino acids long. V lost 2 bases and J 3 bases, leaving 11 bases between the germline ends. The DNA for the CDR3 is TGTGCCTGGAGTTTGACAGAATTCAATCAGCCCCAGCATTTT. It codes for CAWSLTEFNQPQHF.

This clone has a handful of counts. This rearrangement joins TRBV6-1 to TRBJ2-6, with 9 bases that match TRBD1. Germline V gives CDR1 MNHNS, CDR2 SASEGT. This CDR3 comprises 16 residues. V lost 4 bases and J lost 4; bases outside the gene matches: 5. The CDR3 bases are TGTGCCAGCAGTGTGGGGACAGGGACCGGGGCCAACGTCCTGACTTTC. It codes for CASSVGTGTGANVLTF.

The rearrangement links TRBV10-3 to TRBJ1-1; D may be TRBD1 (6 bases). This CDR3 has 13 amino acids. Germline V gene data show CDR1 as ENHRY and CDR2 as SYGVKD. The ends were cut back, 11 bases at V and 3 bases at J, with 16 bases in the middle. Here the CDR3 DNA reads TGTGCCCATCAGGCGGGGGCGGACACTGAAGCTTTCTTT. Translated: CAHQAGADTEAFF.

This clone was seen once. An end of the junction does not agree with germline; a read error may underlie this. At the DNA level, this CDR3 is encoded by other sequences in the same sample as well. V and J are TRBV27 and TRBJ1-1; 7 nucleotides agree with TRBD1. CDR1 is MNHEY and CDR2 is SMNVEV in the germline V gene (reference sequence). CDR3 length equals 17 residues. The CDR3 sequence: CASRRQPWGAGGTEAFF. The CDR3 nucleotides are TGTGCCAGCAGACGACAACCCTGGGGGGCAGGGGGAACTGAAGCTTTTTTT.

This chain links TRBV5-1 with TRBJ2-7, with D tentatively TRBD1 or TRBD2 (6 bases each). CDR1 is SGHRS and CDR2 is YFSETQ in the germline V gene. CDR3 length: 15 amino acids. The V and J ends lost 4 bases and 2 bases respectively, with 16 bases between them. The CDR3 sequence: CASSASGAGPYEQYF. CDR3 nucleotide sequence: TGCGCCAGCAGCGCCTCGGGGGCGGGACCCTACGAGCAGTACTTC.

This chain connects TRBV27 to TRBJ1-5, with a weak D call TRBD1 (5 bases). V shed 5 bases and J shed 0 bases, with 11 bases lying between them. CDR1 and CDR2 from the germline V gene are MNHEY and SMNVEV (reference sequence). This CDR3 has 15 amino acids. CDR3 sequence: CASSKTVYSNQPQHF. The CDR3 nucleotides read TGTGCCAGCAGTAAGACAGTGTATAGCAATCAGCCCCAGCATTTT.

The V gene is TRBV25-1, the J gene TRBJ1-6; a possible D gene is TRBD1 (5 bases). CDR3 size: 15 residues. Germline V lookup: CDR1 MGHDK, CDR2 SYGVNS. V shed 7 bases and J shed 13 bases, with 23 bases lying between them. The CDR3 is CASISSGHRGSPLHF. Here the CDR3 DNA reads TGTGCCAGCATTAGCTCTGGACACCGGGGAAGTCCCCTCCACTTT.

This rearrangement joins TRBV10-3 to TRBJ2-7; a weak D match, TRBD2 (6 bases). The germline gives CDR1 ENHRY, CDR2 SYGVKD. The CDR3 is 15 amino acids. Trimming shortened V by 4 bases and J by 6 bases, and 19 bases separated the two germline ends. Here the CDR3 DNA reads TGTGCCATCAGTGCTCGGAGTTTAGCGGACTCCGAGCAGTACTTC. Its translation: CAISARSLADSEQYF.

V usage is TRBV15 and J usage is TRBJ2-7; the D gene is possibly TRBD1 (5 bases). Germline CDR1 is LNHNV and CDR2 is YYDKDF (reference sequence). This CDR3 is 17 amino acids long. The ends were cut back, 0 bases at V and 4 bases at J, with 19 bases in the middle. CDR3 in amino acids: CATSRDRWQGSFYEQYF. The CDR3 DNA reads TGTGCCACCAGCAGAGATCGGTGGCAGGGTTCCTTTTACGAGCAGTACTTC. Full variable domain (missing parts from reference TRBV15 and TRBJ2-7): DAMVIQNPRYQVTQFGKPVTLSCSQTLNHNVMYWYQQKSSQAPKLLFHYYDKDFNNEADTPDNFQSRRPNTSFCFLDIRSPGLGDTAMYLCATSRDRWQGSFYEQYFGPGTRLTVT.

The V gene is TRBV5-1, the J gene TRBJ2-5; D call uncertain. The CDR3 covers 11 residues. The V gene's germline CDR1 is SGHRS and CDR2 YFSETQ. V was clipped by 7 bases and J by 1 base, with 5 bases between them. The CDR3 spells CASGVQETQYF. CDR3 nucleotides: TGCGCCAGCGGTGTCCAAGAGACCCAGTACTTC. The full variable domain, its missing parts supplied by reference TRBV5-1 and TRBJ2-5, is KAGVTQTPRYLIKTRGQQVTLSCSPISGHRSVSWYQQTPGQGLQFLFEYFSETQRNKGNFPGRFSGRQFSNSRSEMNVSTLELGDSALYLCASGVQETQYFGPGTRLLVL.

V is TRBV4-3 and J is TRBJ2-7, with 11 bases lining up with TRBD2. Germline loops: CDR1 LGHNA, CDR2 YSLEER. The CDR3 consists of 15 residues. V was pared by 1 base and J by 3 bases, with 2 bases of the junction left unmatched. CDR3 protein: CASSQVTSGSYEQYF. DNA for the CDR3: TGCGCCAGCAGCCAAGTTACTAGCGGGAGCTACGAGCAGTACTTC.

This chain connects TRBV5-1 to TRBJ2-1; 7 positions agree with TRBD2. CDR3 length: 16 residues. Trimming removed 0 bases from V and 6 bases from J; junction bases left unmatched: 9. Per germline, CDR1 SGHRS and CDR2 YFSETQ. The CDR3 protein is CASSLVSGGSRNEQFF. For the CDR3, the DNA is TGCGCCAGCAGCTTGGTTTCTGGCGGGAGTCGCAATGAGCAGTTCTTC.

The chain uses TRBV5-4 and TRBJ1-2; D unclear. CDR1 is SGHNT, CDR2 YYREEE, per germline (reference sequence). The CDR3 is 16 residues long. V lost 4 bases to trimming and J lost 4 bases, with 20 bases between them. In DNA, the CDR3 is TGTGCCAGCAGCCCGCCCTGGAGGTCTAATCGCTATGGCTACACCTTC. Protein product: CASSPPWRSNRYGYTF. The entire variable domain, with the rest obtained from reference TRBV5-4 and TRBJ1-2, is as follows: ETGVTQSPTHLIKTRGQQVTLRCSSQSGHNTVSWYQQALGQGPQFIFQYYREEENGRGNFPPRFSGLQFPNYSSELNVNALELDDSALYLCASSPPWRSNRYGYTFGSGTRLTVV.

V usage is TRBV28 and J usage is TRBJ1-3; D is unclear. Germline V gene sequence: CDR1 MDHEN, CDR2 SYDVKM. Deletions cut 7 bases from V and 0 bases from J, with 10 bases between. The CDR3 is made up of 14 amino acids. The CDR3 reads CASNRARSGNTIYF. The CDR3 coding sequence is TGTGCCAGCAACCGAGCCCGCTCTGGAAACACCATATATTTT.

The rearrangement uses TRBV10-3 and TRBJ2-1; 9 bases are a match to TRBD2. V was pared by 6 bases and J by 5 bases, with 11 bases of the junction left unmatched. This CDR3 region has 16 residues. Germline V gives CDR1 ENHRY, CDR2 SYGVKD. CDR3 in DNA: TGTGCCATCAGCTCTGAAGCGGGGGGTATCAACAATGAGCAGTTCTTC. It specifies CAISSEAGGINNEQFF.

The gene calls are TRBV2 and TRBJ2-3, with 7 bases lining up with TRBD2. Trimming cost V 7 bases and J 0 bases; bases outside gene matches: 10. The CDR3 extends over 16 amino acids. The germline gives CDR1 SNHLY, CDR2 FYNNEI. As DNA, the CDR3 is TGTGCCAGCAAGCAATTAGCGGGCCGAAGCACAGATACGCAGTATTTT. This gives the protein CASKQLAGRSTDTQYF.

This chain connects TRBV19 to TRBJ1-1, with D unresolved. CDR3 length: 14 residues. Germline loops: CDR1 LNHDA, CDR2 SQIVND (reference sequence). Trimming stripped 1 base from V and 4 bases from J, with 10 bases between. The CDR3 protein is CASSIGAGSTEAFF. The CDR3 coding sequence is TGTGCCAGTAGTATAGGGGCGGGTTCCACTGAAGCTTTCTTT.

The J gene is TRBJ1-4, the V gene TRBV7-2; D possibly corresponds to TRBD1 (5 bases). The V gene's germline CDR1 is SGHTA and CDR2 FQGNSA. V was pared by 5 bases and J by 7 bases, with 17 bases between. The CDR3 contains 15 residues. CDR3 region: CASSAGVALGEKLFF. The CDR3, as DNA: TGTGCCAGCAGCGCGGGGGTTGCACTAGGTGAAAAACTGTTTTTT.

The table lists this clone with a count of one. The chain employs TRBV7-8 and TRBJ1-2; 9 nucleotides line up with TRBD1. V was pared by 2 bases and J by 7 bases, with 11 bases of the junction left unmatched. Germline V gene sequence: CDR1 SGHVS, CDR2 FQNEAQ. The CDR3 is 16 residues long. This CDR3 is CASSLRDRVTSGGYTF. CDR3 DNA: TGTGCCAGCAGCTTACGGGACAGGGTCACCTCAGGTGGCTACACCTTC.

The J gene is TRBJ1-1, the V gene TRBV11-2; TRBD1 matches at 7 bases. J gave up 0 bases and V 5 bases, and 6 bases lay outside the gene matches. The CDR3 loop spans 15 amino acids. Germline values: CDR1 SGHAT, CDR2 FQNNGV. The CDR3: CASSRLTGLNTEAFF. The CDR3 DNA sequence: TGTGCCAGCAGCAGATTGACAGGGTTGAACACTGAAGCTTTCTTT. The full variable domain, in which reference TRBV11-2 and TRBJ1-1 provide the parts outside the CDR3, is EAGVAQSPRYKIIEKRQSVAFWCNPISGHATLYWYQQILGQGPKLLIQFQNNGVVDDSQLPKDRFSAERLKGVDSTLKIQPAKLEDSAVYLCASSRLTGLNTEAFFGQGTRLTVV.

This clone was seen more than once but under ten times. The J gene is TRBJ2-7, the V gene TRBV5-4; no clear D. V gave up 2 bases and J gave up 3 bases, with 0 bases separating them. The germline V gene has CDR1 SGHNT and CDR2 YYREEE (reference sequence). CDR3 size: 10 residues. The CDR3 is CASSFYEQYF. The CDR3 nucleotides read TGTGCCAGCAGCTTCTACGAGCAGTACTTC.

J is TRBJ2-1 and V is TRBV4-1, with 9 bases that match TRBD2. There are 14 residues in the CDR3. Germline V gene sequence: CDR1 MGHRA, CDR2 YSYEKL. The junction had 10 bases not matched to a gene; V was cut back by 0 bases and J by 16 bases. CDR3 nucleotides: TGCGCCAGCAGCCAAGATCGCACTAGCGGGCCTCTCTTCTTC. It yields the protein CASSQDRTSGPLFF.

The chain links TRBV4-2 to TRBJ2-2, with 8 bases aligning to TRBD2. CDR1 LGHNA and CDR2 YNFKEQ come from the germline V gene. The CDR3 sequence is 20 residues long. V was clipped by 4 bases and J by 3 bases; unmatched bases: 19. The CDR3 spells CASSPGGEVWMFDHTGELFF. CDR3 DNA: TGTGCCAGCAGCCCGGGGGGGGAGGTTTGGATGTTCGACCACACCGGGGAGCTGTTTTTT.

The chain carries TRBV9 and TRBJ2-7, with D possibly matching TRBD2 (6 bases). The V and J ends lost 1 base and 6 bases respectively, with 14 bases between them. The CDR3 has 14 residues. Germline CDR1 and CDR2: SGDLS and YYNGEE. CDR3 sequence: CASSVNTGAGEQYF. DNA for the CDR3: TGTGCCAGCAGCGTAAATACGGGAGCGGGCGAGCAGTACTTC.